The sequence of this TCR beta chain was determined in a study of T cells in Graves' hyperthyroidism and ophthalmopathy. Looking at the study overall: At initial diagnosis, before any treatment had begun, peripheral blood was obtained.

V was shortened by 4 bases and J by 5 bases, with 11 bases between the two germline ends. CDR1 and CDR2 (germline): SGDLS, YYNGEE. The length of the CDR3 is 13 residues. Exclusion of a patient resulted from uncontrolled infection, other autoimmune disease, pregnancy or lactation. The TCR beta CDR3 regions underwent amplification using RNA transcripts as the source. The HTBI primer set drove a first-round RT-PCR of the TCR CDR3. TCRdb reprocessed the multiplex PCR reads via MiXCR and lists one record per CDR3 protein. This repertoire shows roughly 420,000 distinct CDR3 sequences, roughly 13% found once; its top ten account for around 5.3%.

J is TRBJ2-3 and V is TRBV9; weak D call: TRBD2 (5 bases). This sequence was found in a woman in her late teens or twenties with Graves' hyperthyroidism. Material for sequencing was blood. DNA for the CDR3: TGTGCCAGCAGCCCACCCGGGATAGATACGCAGTATTTT. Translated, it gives CASSPPGIDTQYF.